The 9 T cell receptor beta chains given below trace back to one sample, sequenced in a study of blood T cell repertoires in COVID-19. Clones were sequenced by immunoSEQ multiplex PCR, and TCRdb holds only the in-frame ones, with some missing. The table has approximately 70,000 clones, around 85% seen once; the top ten hold around 32%. The material sequenced was peripheral blood. These receptors were obtained from an elderly woman with active or convalescent COVID-19.

CDR3 sequence (DNA): TGTGCCAGCAGCTTAGGACAGGGGCTGTTGGGCACTGAAGCTTTCTTT. It is translated as CASSLGQGLLGTEAFF. The chain couples TRBV5-6 to TRBJ1-1; TRBD1 agrees at 9 bases. The germline V gene has CDR1 SGHDT and CDR2 YYEEEE. CDR3 length equals 16 residues. V lost 2 bases, J lost 4 bases, and 9 bases stayed unmatched.

The chain is built from TRBV6-2 or TRBV6-3 and TRBJ2-5; D is possibly TRBD2 (5 bases). The germline CDR1 and CDR2 sequences are MNHEY and SVGEGT. Trimming removed 4 bases at V and 0 bases at J, with 18 bases between. The length of the CDR3 is 17 residues. The CDR3 DNA is TGTGCCAGCAGTTTATTTCTGGCAGGACTTAACCAAGAGACCCAGTACTTC. Protein: CASSLFLAGLNQETQYF.

This clone appeared a few times. The rearrangement links TRBV20-1 to TRBJ2-1; 10 bases fit TRBD1. With V trimmed by 4 bases and J by 7 bases, 4 bases remained unmatched. There are 13 residues in the CDR3. Germline values: CDR1 DFQATT, CDR2 SNEGSKA (reference sequence). In nucleotides, the CDR3 is TGCAGTGCTAATGACAGGGGGCGAAATGAGCAGTTCTTC. This translates into CSANDRGRNEQFF.

The V and J genes are TRBV9 and TRBJ2-1; the D is unclear. The CDR3 is 14 residues long. Trimming left V 0 bases short and J 2 bases short, with 6 bases between. In germline, CDR1 is SGDLS, CDR2 YYNGEE. The CDR3 region is CASSVATAYNEQFF. CDR3 DNA: TGTGCCAGCAGCGTAGCCACGGCCTACAATGAGCAGTTCTTC.

The chain couples TRBV21-1 to TRBJ1-5. TRBV21-1 is a pseudogene locus. The CDR3 is made up of 14 amino acids. The CDR3 sequence is CASSRMGRNQPQHF. In nucleotides, the CDR3 is TGTGCCAGCAGTCGCATGGGGAGGAATCAGCCCCAGCATTTT.

The chain uses TRBV6-2 or TRBV6-3 and TRBJ2-1, with 8 positions matching TRBD1. Looked up from germline, CDR1 is MNHEY and CDR2 is SVGEGT. This CDR3 has 16 residues. V shed 2 bases, J shed 6 bases, and the junction held 9 bases outside the gene matches. The CDR3 DNA reads TGTGCCAGCAGTTACCAAAATCAGGGGGCCCTCAATGAGCAGTTCTTC. Encoded protein: CASSYQNQGALNEQFF.

This clone has a handful of counts. The chain joins TRBV9 to TRBJ1-4; 11 bases map to TRBD1. Germline trimming cut 2 bases from V and 5 bases from J; bases unmatched to any gene: 26. CDR1 and CDR2 from the germline V gene are SGDLS and YYNGEE. This CDR3 region has 23 residues. This CDR3 reads CASSVGAGQGVFVVATSNEKLFF. The CDR3 bases are TGTGCCAGCAGCGTTGGAGCGGGACAGGGGGTTTTCGTCGTAGCCACATCGAATGAAAAACTGTTTTTT.

CDR3 protein: CASSTGGGERNEKLFF. CDR3 nucleotide sequence: TGTGCCAGCAGCACGGGCGGGGGCGAACGAAATGAAAAACTGTTTTTT. The chain combines TRBV5-4 with TRBJ1-4; maybe TRBD1 (6 bases). Per the germline V gene, CDR1 is SGHNT and CDR2 is YYREEE (reference sequence). The CDR3 is made up of 16 amino acids. V lost 4 bases, J lost 5 bases, and 18 bases lay in between.

The V gene is TRBV7-3, the J gene TRBJ2-1; D perhaps matches TRBD2 (5 bases). This CDR3 has 13 amino acids. From germline, CDR1 is SGHTA and CDR2 FQGTGA. V was pared by 1 base and J by 5 bases, with 6 bases between. CDR3 sequence (DNA): TGTGCCAGCAGCTTAATGAGGGACAATGAGCAGTTCTTC. Protein: CASSLMRDNEQFF.